The 32 T cell receptor beta chains below were found in one sample sequenced in a study of Tregs in tolerant kidney transplant recipients. Related graft donors supplied nonmyeloablative bone marrow transplants, and mixed chimerism was transient. Clones were read by immunoSEQ multiplex PCR, and TCRdb kept only the in-frame ones, dropping some. The sample lists about 81,000 clones, roughly 90% occurring once. Sequencing used CD4+ T cells from blood (PBMCs), obtained 24 months after the transplant. These receptors were collected from a human patient who received a combined kidney and bone marrow transplant. The T cells may come from the graft donor.

The J gene is TRBJ2-7, the V gene TRBV19; 7 bases line up with TRBD1. The CDR3 is 14 amino acids. J gave up 3 bases and V 8 bases, and 10 bases lay outside the gene matches. Per the germline V gene, CDR1 is LNHDA and CDR2 is SQIVND (reference sequence). CDR3 nucleotide sequence: TGTGCCAGTGGAACGCTCCGGGACAGCTACGAGCAGTACTTC. Translation: CASGTLRDSYEQYF.

The V call is TRBV30, the J call TRBJ1-4; 8 nucleotides line up with TRBD1. Germline-derived CDR1 and CDR2 are GTSNPN and SVGIG (reference sequence). This CDR3 has 14 amino acids. J lost 8 bases, V lost 4 bases, and 9 bases had no gene match. CDR3 residues: CAWKRGTGGEKLFF. CDR3 nucleotide sequence: TGTGCCTGGAAAAGAGGGACAGGAGGGGAAAAACTGTTTTTT.

The chain links TRBV29-1 to TRBJ1-1; maybe TRBD1 (5 bases). The germline gives CDR1 SQVTM, CDR2 ANQGSEA. V was cut by 4 bases and J by 7 bases, with 10 bases left in between. The length of the CDR3 is 11 residues. Here the CDR3 reads CSVGGTLEAFF. The DNA for the CDR3 is TGCAGCGTTGGGGGGACTCTTGAAGCTTTCTTT.

The chain employs TRBV6-5 and TRBJ1-2; 7 nucleotides agree with TRBD1. CDR1 MNHEY and CDR2 SVGAGI come from the germline V gene. Losses at the gene ends were 5 bases for V and 3 bases for J; bases not matched to a gene: 3. The CDR3 is 13 residues long. The CDR3: CASSPGQDYGYTF. CDR3 nucleotides: TGTGCCAGCAGTCCCGGACAGGACTATGGCTACACCTTC.

V gene TRBV30 combines with J gene TRBJ1-5, with no clear D. This CDR3 comprises 14 residues. Trimming shortened V by 2 bases and J by 5 bases, and 13 bases separated the two germline ends. The V gene's germline CDR1 is GTSNPN and CDR2 SVGIG (reference sequence). In DNA form, the CDR3 reads TGTGCCTGGAGTTTGGGCCGTTCCTATCAGCCCCAGCATTTT. It specifies CAWSLGRSYQPQHF.

CDR3 nucleotide sequence: TGTGCCAGCAGCTTAGCCGTTAGCGGGGGCTACGAGCAGTACTTC. It yields the protein CASSLAVSGGYEQYF. The V and J genes are TRBV7-2 and TRBJ2-7; 9 nucleotides align to TRBD2. The CDR3 loop spans 15 amino acids. The germline gives CDR1 SGHTA, CDR2 FQGNSA. The ends lost 0 bases at V and 3 bases at J; junction bases unmatched: 3.

V gene TRBV28 combines with J gene TRBJ1-2; D is unresolved. Germline CDR1 and CDR2: MDHEN and SYDVKM. V dropped 10 bases and J dropped 3 bases, with 12 bases sitting between them. The length of the CDR3 is 12 residues. CDR3 protein: CATVNTHYGYTF. The CDR3, as DNA: TGTGCCACCGTGAATACTCACTATGGCTACACCTTC.

This chain joins TRBV6-5 and TRBJ1-2; perhaps TRBD1 as D (5 bases). CDR1 and CDR2 (germline): MNHEY, SVGAGI. The V end was cut by 8 bases, the J end by 9 bases, with 25 bases between. The CDR3 consists of 15 residues. The CDR3 region has the DNA TGTGCCAGCTCCCGAGGAGCAGGGCATATGGTTAGCTACACCTTC. Translating it yields CASSRGAGHMVSYTF.

This chain links TRBV7-3 with TRBJ2-5, with TRBD2 matching 10 bases. Germline CDR1 and CDR2: SGHTA and FQGTGA. Germline trimming cut 1 base from V and 4 bases from J; bases unmatched to any gene: 9. The CDR3 totals 17 residues. The DNA of the CDR3 is TGTGCCAGCAGCTTAAGCGGCCTAGCGGGGGATGGAGAGACCCAGTACTTC. Translated, it gives CASSLSGLAGDGETQYF.

V usage is TRBV28 and J usage is TRBJ1-1, with a weak D call TRBD1 (6 bases). Per germline, CDR1 MDHEN and CDR2 SYDVKM. The CDR3 extends over 14 amino acids. The germline V and J ends were trimmed by 6 bases and 5 bases, with 16 bases remaining between them. The CDR3 is CASSRPTGLTEAFF. DNA for the CDR3: TGTGCCAGCAGCCGACCCACAGGGTTAACTGAAGCTTTCTTT.

This clone was detected once. This sequence joins TRBV9 and TRBJ2-7, with TRBD1 identical over 7 bases. The CDR3 length is 13 residues. Germline values: CDR1 SGDLS, CDR2 YYNGEE. V gave up 0 bases and J gave up 9 bases; unmatched junction bases: 6. CDR3 loop: CASSVEGGRTQYF. The CDR3 nucleotides read TGTGCCAGCAGCGTAGAAGGGGGCCGGACGCAGTACTTC.

V gene TRBV12-5 combines with J gene TRBJ2-1; the match to TRBD2 covers 11 bases. This CDR3 has 15 amino acids. V trimming: 6 bases; J trimming: 5 bases; junction bases outside the gene matches: 6. Germline CDR1 reads LGHNT; CDR2 reads FRNRAP. Here the CDR3 reads CASGPGLAADNEQFF. The CDR3 bases are TGTGCTAGTGGCCCGGGACTAGCGGCCGACAATGAGCAGTTCTTC.

The chain carries TRBV7-8 and TRBJ2-7, with D possibly matching TRBD2 (6 bases). The CDR3 runs to 16 residues. The ends were cut back, 5 bases at V and 5 bases at J, with 22 bases in the middle. Germline lookup yields CDR1 SGHVS and CDR2 FQNEAQ. The CDR3 nucleotides read TGTGCCAGCAGCGCCCGACGACTAGGTACTTTTCACGAGCAGTACTTC. Translation gives CASSARRLGTFHEQYF.

The chain is built from TRBV9 and TRBJ2-1; D possibly corresponds to TRBD2 (7 bases). The germline gives CDR1 SGDLS, CDR2 YYNGEE. There are 16 residues in the CDR3. Between the trimmed V and J ends, which lost 4 bases and 10 bases, there was a span of 24 bases. The CDR3 coding sequence is TGTGCCAGCAGCCCCGATAAGGGGGGGCAATTATGGGAGCAGTTCTTC. This gives the protein CASSPDKGGQLWEQFF.

This sequence joins TRBV7-8 and TRBJ1-2; TRBD1 agrees at 7 bases. Germline loops: CDR1 SGHVS, CDR2 FQNEAQ. This CDR3 spans 16 amino acids. After removal of 5 bases from V and 4 bases from J, the junction contained 13 bases not matched to a gene. This CDR3 is CASSPPGTVPLYGYTF. In DNA, the CDR3 is TGTGCCAGCAGCCCCCCCGGGACAGTCCCTCTCTATGGCTACACCTTC.

This chain connects TRBV19 to TRBJ2-5; 7 bases align to TRBD1. With the DNA end fitting TRBJ2-7 better, the J assignment may be wrong. The CDR3 covers 16 residues. Per germline, CDR1 LNHDA and CDR2 SQIVND (reference sequence). CDR3 nucleotides: TGTGCCAGTAGTCCCATGAGGGACAGTGGTTCCTACGAGCAGTACTTC. Encoded protein: CASSPMRDSGSYEQYF.

The gene calls are TRBV9 and TRBJ2-1; a weak D match, TRBD2 (7 bases). Looked up from germline, CDR1 is SGDLS and CDR2 is YYNGEE. V was pared by 0 bases and J by 5 bases, with 15 bases between. CDR3 length equals 16 residues. The CDR3: CASSVGGGGGHNEQFF. In nucleotides, the CDR3 is TGTGCCAGCAGCGTAGGAGGGGGGGGCGGACACAATGAGCAGTTCTTC.

This clone was counted a single time. The rearrangement uses TRBV6-5 and TRBJ2-2; 7 bases map to TRBD2. The length of the CDR3 is 16 residues. From germline, CDR1 is MNHEY and CDR2 SVGAGI. Trimming removed 0 bases from V and 1 base from J; junction bases left unmatched: 2. CDR3 protein: CASSYSTGGNTGELFF. In DNA form, the CDR3 reads TGTGCCAGCAGTTACTCTACGGGGGGGAACACCGGGGAGCTGTTTTTT.

The V call is TRBV11-3, the J call TRBJ2-1, with TRBD1 matching over 8 bases. CDR1 is SGHNT, CDR2 YENEEA, per germline. V was clipped by 3 bases and J by 0 bases; unmatched bases: 7. The CDR3 is made up of 17 amino acids. CDR3 nucleotides: TGTGCCAGCAGCTTCCACGGACAGGGCTTCTCCTACAATGAGCAGTTCTTC. It yields the protein CASSFHGQGFSYNEQFF.

The chain has TRBV11-2 and TRBJ2-7, with 7 bases identical to TRBD1. CDR3 length: 15 amino acids. Germline CDR1 SGHAT, CDR2 FQNNGV. Germline trimming cut 2 bases from V and 3 bases from J; bases unmatched to any gene: 7. The CDR3 loop reads CASSLRGGLIYEQYF. The CDR3 coding sequence is TGTGCCAGCAGCTTAAGAGGGGGCTTAATCTACGAGCAGTACTTC. Variable domain in full (rest from reference TRBV11-2 and TRBJ2-7): EAGVAQSPRYKIIEKRQSVAFWCNPISGHATLYWYQQILGQGPKLLIQFQNNGVVDDSQLPKDRFSAERLKGVDSTLKIQPAKLEDSAVYLCASSLRGGLIYEQYFGPGTRLTVT.

The chain is built from TRBV19 and TRBJ1-5; D is perhaps TRBD1 (6 bases). The V end was cut by 3 bases, the J end by 0 bases, with 12 bases between. Germline lookup yields CDR1 LNHDA and CDR2 SQIVND (reference sequence). CDR3 length equals 16 residues. Here the CDR3 reads CASSILGADSNQPQHF. The CDR3 DNA sequence: TGTGCCAGTAGTATTCTGGGGGCTGATAGCAATCAGCCCCAGCATTTT.

This sequence joins TRBV19 and TRBJ2-7; the match to TRBD1 covers 9 bases. This CDR3 has 15 amino acids. Germline loops: CDR1 LNHDA, CDR2 SQIVND (reference sequence). Trimming removed 3 bases from V and 3 bases from J; junction bases left unmatched: 6. CDR3 loop: CASSIQGQGNYEQYF. The CDR3 coding sequence is TGTGCCAGTAGTATTCAGGGACAGGGAAACTACGAGCAGTACTTC. Supplemented by reference TRBV19 and TRBJ2-7, the full variable domain reads DGGITQSPKYLFRKEGQNVTLSCEQNLNHDAMYWYRQDPGQGLRLIYYSQIVNDFQKGDIAEGYSVSREKKESFPLTVTSAQKNPTAFYLCASSIQGQGNYEQYFGPGTRLTVT.

The CDR3 DNA reads TGCGCCAGCAGCTTGGACGCAGGGGCGGACGAGCAGTACTTC. It translates to CASSLDAGADEQYF. J is TRBJ2-7 and V is TRBV5-1; possibly TRBD1 for D (6 bases). V lost 0 bases to trimming and J lost 5 bases, with 12 bases between them. The CDR3 is made up of 14 amino acids. Germline values: CDR1 SGHRS, CDR2 YFSETQ.

This clone was detected only once. This rearrangement joins TRBV9 to TRBJ2-7; D might be TRBD2 (5 bases). Germline V gene data show CDR1 as SGDLS and CDR2 as YYNGEE. V was cut by 3 bases and J by 4 bases, with 14 bases left in between. The CDR3 consists of 14 residues. CDR3 residues: CASSATGSGYEQYF. CDR3 coding DNA: TGTGCCAGCAGCGCGACGGGGAGTGGGTACGAGCAGTACTTC.

V usage is TRBV7-2 and J usage is TRBJ2-7, with 7 bases that match TRBD2. The trim removed 3 bases at V and 5 bases at J, leaving 1 base unmatched. This CDR3 comprises 12 residues. Germline V gives CDR1 SGHTA, CDR2 FQGNSA. CDR3 loop: CASSFAGDEQYF. The DNA for the CDR3 is TGTGCCAGCAGCTTCGCGGGGGACGAGCAGTACTTC.

This clone was seen just once. This chain links TRBV5-1 with TRBJ2-2; TRBD2 might be the D (6 bases). V was pared by 1 base and J by 1 base, with 8 bases between. The CDR3 runs 15 residues. The germline gives CDR1 SGHRS, CDR2 YFSETQ. CDR3 sequence (DNA): TGCGCCAGCAGCTTGTCGGGAGTGAACACCGGGGAGCTGTTTTTT. This gives the protein CASSLSGVNTGELFF.

The chain combines TRBV18 with TRBJ2-7; D remains unclear. The germline CDR1 and CDR2 sequences are KGHSH and LQKENI. V was trimmed by 3 bases and J by 2 bases, leaving 14 bases between them. The CDR3 has 15 amino acids. The DNA for the CDR3 is TGTGCCAGCTCACCGGAACTAAGGCCGACCTACGAGCAGTACTTC. Protein sequence: CASSPELRPTYEQYF.

This clone was detected a few times. The rearrangement joins TRBV25-1 to TRBJ1-1; TRBD1 matches at 7 bases. The CDR3 consists of 13 residues. Germline CDR1 and CDR2: MGHDK and SYGVNS. After removal of 4 bases from V and 5 bases from J, the junction contained 4 bases not matched to a gene. The CDR3 sequence: CASSGHRGTEAFF. The CDR3 DNA is TGTGCCAGCAGTGGCCACAGGGGAACTGAAGCTTTCTTT.

The V call is TRBV10-3, the J call TRBJ2-7; tentative D call: TRBD2 (6 bases). The CDR3 contains 13 residues. The V gene lost 4 bases and the J gene lost 5 bases, with 12 bases spanning the gap. Germline CDR1 and CDR2: ENHRY and SYGVKD. The CDR3 nucleotides are TGTGCCATCAGTGGCGGGATGGATCACGAGCAGTACTTC. It specifies CAISGGMDHEQYF.

This chain links TRBV7-8 with TRBJ2-2; no reliable D call. V gave up 1 base and J gave up 2 bases, with 8 bases separating them. The CDR3 totals 15 residues. The V gene's germline CDR1 is SGHVS and CDR2 FQNEAQ. The CDR3 sequence: CASSLGTVNTGELFF. CDR3 bases: TGTGCCAGCAGCTTAGGAACGGTTAACACCGGGGAGCTGTTTTTT.

The rearrangement uses TRBV6-6 and TRBJ1-2; tentative D call: TRBD1 (6 bases). This CDR3 spans 14 amino acids. Deletions cut 5 bases from V and 0 bases from J, with 10 bases between. CDR1 MNHNY and CDR2 SVGAGI come from the germline V gene (reference sequence). Written as DNA, the CDR3 is TGTGCCAGCAGTCCCCAGGGGTCTAACTATGGCTACACCTTC. It yields the protein CASSPQGSNYGYTF.

The rearrangement uses TRBV28 and TRBJ1-3; D may be TRBD1 (6 bases). The germline V gene has CDR1 MDHEN and CDR2 SYDVKM. V lost 4 bases, J lost 3 bases, and 16 bases lay in between. The CDR3 loop spans 16 amino acids. The CDR3 spells CASSSPGTPVGNTIYF. CDR3 DNA sequence: TGTGCCAGCAGTTCCCCCGGGACACCAGTTGGAAACACCATATATTTT.